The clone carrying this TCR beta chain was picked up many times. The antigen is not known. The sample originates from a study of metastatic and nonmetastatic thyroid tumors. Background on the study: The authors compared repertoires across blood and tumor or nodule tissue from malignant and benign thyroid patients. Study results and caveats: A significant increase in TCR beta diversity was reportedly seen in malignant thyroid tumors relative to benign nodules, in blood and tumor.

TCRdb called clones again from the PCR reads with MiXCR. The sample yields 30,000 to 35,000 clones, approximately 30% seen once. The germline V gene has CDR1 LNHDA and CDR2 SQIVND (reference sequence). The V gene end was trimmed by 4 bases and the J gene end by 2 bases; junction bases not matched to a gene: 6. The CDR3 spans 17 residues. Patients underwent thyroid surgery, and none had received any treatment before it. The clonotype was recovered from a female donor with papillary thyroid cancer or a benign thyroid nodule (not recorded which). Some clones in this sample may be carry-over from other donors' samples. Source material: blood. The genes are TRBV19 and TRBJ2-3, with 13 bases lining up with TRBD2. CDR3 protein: CASSTKTSGRITDTQYF. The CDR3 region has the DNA TGTGCCAGTAGTACCAAGACTAGCGGGAGGATCACAGATACGCAGTATTTT.